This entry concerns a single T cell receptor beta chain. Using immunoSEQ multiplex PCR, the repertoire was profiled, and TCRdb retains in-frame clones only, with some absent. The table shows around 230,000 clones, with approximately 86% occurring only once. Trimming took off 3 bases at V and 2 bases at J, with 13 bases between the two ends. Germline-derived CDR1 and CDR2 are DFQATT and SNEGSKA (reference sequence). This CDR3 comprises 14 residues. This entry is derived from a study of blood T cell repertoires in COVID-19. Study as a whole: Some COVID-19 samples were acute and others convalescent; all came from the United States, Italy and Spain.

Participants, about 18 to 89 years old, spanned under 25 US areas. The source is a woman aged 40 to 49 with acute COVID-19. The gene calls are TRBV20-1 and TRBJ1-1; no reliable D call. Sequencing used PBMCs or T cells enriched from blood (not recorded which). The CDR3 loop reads CSASGDIFNTEAFF. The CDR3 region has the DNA TGCAGTGCTAGTGGCGACATCTTCAACACTGAAGCTTTCTTT.